The following is a TCR beta chain sequence with its context. This entry belongs to a study of shared clonotypes between healthy human individuals. Overall study: The donor group consisted of two women and three men, aged 18 to 49.

Germline V gene lookup returns CDR1 MNHEY and CDR2 SMNVEV (reference sequence). The CDR3 extends over 15 amino acids. The V gene lost 2 bases and the J gene lost 0 bases, with 8 bases spanning the gap. Only in-frame clones appear in the TCRdb table, and some are missing; sequencing was by immunoSEQ multiplex PCR. The table has over 400,000 clones, about 78% seen once; the top ten hold approximately 12%. The TCR comes from a woman in her forties in good health. Some clones in this sample may be carry-over from other donors' samples. V is TRBV27 and J is TRBJ2-1; D is unresolved. Sequencing used PBMCs. CDR3 in DNA: TGTGCCAGCAGTTTACAGACGGGCTCCTACAATGAGCAGTTCTTC. This gives the protein CASSLQTGSYNEQFF.